This TCR beta chain appears in the sequencing data of a study of blood T cells in healthy people across ages. The CDR3 loop spans 13 amino acids. Trimming left V 6 bases short and J 3 bases short, with 8 bases between. Germline CDR1 is SNHLY and CDR2 is FYNNEI. PCR was performed a second time for roughly 7 to 12 cycles using a sample-barcoded 5' primer and a J-beta primer mix. Each CDR3 protein gets one entry after TCRdb re-called the 5' RACE reads with MiXCR. Of 850,000 to 1,100,000 distinct CDR3 sequences in the sample, around two fifths are singletons; the top ten hold less than 15%. Study-wide results and limits: Greater diversity and more naive CD4+ cells were seen in long-lived donors than in aged donors. TCR beta diversity, measured per million T cells, fell in a roughly linear way with age.

This clonotype turned up a few times. The antigen is unknown. PBMCs were isolated at a quantity of at least 6 million per sample. Sequenced input: blood. The chain employs TRBV2 and TRBJ1-4; D is uncertain. The origin of this receptor is a young man in good health. CDR3 in DNA: TGTGCCAGCAGACGGGTAGCTAATGAAAAACTGTTTTTT. As protein: CASRRVANEKLFF.